These 3 T cell receptor beta chains originate from one sample sequenced in a study of T and B cells in COVID-19 patients. Multiplex PCR with BIOMED2 TRB-A/B primer pools amplified TRB rearrangements. TCRdb re-called the multiplex PCR reads with MiXCR, one entry per CDR3 protein. The table includes fewer than 15,000 distinct CDR3 sequences, approximately 29% detected once. From blood, 250-500 ng of genomic DNA served as TRB template. Sequencing was carried out using blood. These receptors were taken from a human donor who had recovered from COVID-19.

V and J are TRBV10-3 and TRBJ1-1; D call uncertain. The CDR3 has 14 residues. Trimming stripped 0 bases from V and 2 bases from J, with 7 bases between. The V gene's germline CDR1 is ENHRY and CDR2 SYGVKD. For the CDR3, the DNA is TGTGCCATCAGTGAGTCGATCAGCAACACTGAAGCTTTCTTT. Protein product: CAISESISNTEAFF.

With respect to this clonotype: This may arise from a read error, as a much more abundant clone is one base away. The chain is built from TRBV12-3 or TRBV12-4 and TRBJ2-3; 7 nucleotides match TRBD1. The V gene end was trimmed by 7 bases and the J gene end by 1 base; junction bases not matched to a gene: 2. This CDR3 has 13 residues. The CDR3 nucleotides are TGTGCCAGCACCGGACAGGGCACAGATACGCAGTATTTT. Protein: CASTGQGTDTQYF.

This clonotype was seen a handful of times. The rearrangement joins TRBV6-4 to TRBJ2-3, with 8 bases identical to TRBD1. V lost 0 bases, J lost 1 base, and 0 bases stayed unmatched. The CDR3 totals 15 residues. Germline assignment: CDR1 MRHNA and CDR2 SNTAGT. In DNA, the CDR3 is TGTGCCAGCAGTGACTCGGGACAGGGCACAGATACGCAGTATTTT. It codes for CASSDSGQGTDTQYF.